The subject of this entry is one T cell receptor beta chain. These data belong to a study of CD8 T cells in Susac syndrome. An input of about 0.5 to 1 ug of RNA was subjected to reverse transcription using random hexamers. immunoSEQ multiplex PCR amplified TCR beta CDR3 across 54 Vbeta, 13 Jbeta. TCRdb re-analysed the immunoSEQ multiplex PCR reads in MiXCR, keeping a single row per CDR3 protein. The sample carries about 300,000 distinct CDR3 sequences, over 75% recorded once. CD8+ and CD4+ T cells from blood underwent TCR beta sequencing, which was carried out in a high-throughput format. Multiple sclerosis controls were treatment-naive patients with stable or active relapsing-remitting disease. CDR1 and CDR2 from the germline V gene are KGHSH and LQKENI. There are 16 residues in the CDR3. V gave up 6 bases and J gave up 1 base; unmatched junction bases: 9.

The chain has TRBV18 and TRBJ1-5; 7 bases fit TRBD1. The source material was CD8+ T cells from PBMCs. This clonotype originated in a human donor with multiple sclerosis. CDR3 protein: CASSERPGGSNQPQHF. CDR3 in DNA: TGTGCCAGCTCCGAACGACCAGGGGGGAGCAATCAGCCCCAGCATTTT.